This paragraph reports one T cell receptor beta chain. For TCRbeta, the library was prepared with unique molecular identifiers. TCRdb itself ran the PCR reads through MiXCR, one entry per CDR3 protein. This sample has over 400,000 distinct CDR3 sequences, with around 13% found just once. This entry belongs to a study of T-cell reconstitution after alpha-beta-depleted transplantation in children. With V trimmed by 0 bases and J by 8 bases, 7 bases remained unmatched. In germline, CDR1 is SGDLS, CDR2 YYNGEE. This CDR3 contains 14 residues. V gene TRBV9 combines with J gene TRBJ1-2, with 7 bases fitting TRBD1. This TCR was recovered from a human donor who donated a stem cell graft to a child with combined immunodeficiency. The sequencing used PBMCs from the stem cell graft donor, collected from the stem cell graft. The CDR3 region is CASSVEGRGGGYTF. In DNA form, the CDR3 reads TGTGCCAGCAGCGTAGAGGGCAGGGGGGGCGGCTACACCTTC. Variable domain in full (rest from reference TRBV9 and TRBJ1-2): DSGVTQTPKHLITATGQRVTLRCSPRSGDLSVYWYQQSLDQGLQFLIQYYNGEERAKGNILERFSAQQFPDLHSELNLSSLELGDSALYFCASSVEGRGGGYTFGSGTRLTVV.